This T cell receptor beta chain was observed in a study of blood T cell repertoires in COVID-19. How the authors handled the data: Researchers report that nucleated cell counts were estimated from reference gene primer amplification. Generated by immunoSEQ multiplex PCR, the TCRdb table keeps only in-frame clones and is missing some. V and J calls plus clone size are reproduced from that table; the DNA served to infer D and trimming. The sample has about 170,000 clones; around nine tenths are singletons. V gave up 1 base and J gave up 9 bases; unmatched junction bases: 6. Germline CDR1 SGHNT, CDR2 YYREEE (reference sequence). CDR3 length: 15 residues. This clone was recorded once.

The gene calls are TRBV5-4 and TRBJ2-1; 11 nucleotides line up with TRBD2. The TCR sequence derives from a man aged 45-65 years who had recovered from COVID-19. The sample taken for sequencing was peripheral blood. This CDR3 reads CASSLKLAGDAEQFF. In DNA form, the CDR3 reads TGTGCCAGCAGCTTGAAACTAGCGGGGGATGCTGAGCAGTTCTTC.